Listed here are 24 T cell receptor beta chains from one sample, sequenced in a study of shared clonotypes between healthy human individuals. The naive CD8 subset, CD45RO-negative cells positively selected for CCR7, excluded terminally differentiated effector memory CD45RA+ cells. Sequenced by immunoSEQ multiplex PCR; TCRdb stores in-frame clones only, minus some. The sample includes about 2.1 million clones, 93% of them seen just once. The sample was naive CD8+ T cells from PBMCs. These receptors all stem from a man between 18 and 35 years old in good health. Some clones in this sample may be carry-over from other donors' samples.

The chain carries TRBV4-3 and TRBJ1-1; the D gene is possibly TRBD1 (6 bases). This CDR3 is built from 16 residues. Germline V lookup: CDR1 LGHNA, CDR2 YSLEER. The V gene lost 1 base and the J gene lost 6 bases, with 18 bases spanning the gap. In DNA form, the CDR3 reads TGCGCCAGCAGCCAAGGGCGGACAGACTACATGGCTGAAGCTTTCTTT. It translates to CASSQGRTDYMAEAFF.

V usage is TRBV7-2 and J usage is TRBJ2-1; TRBD2 matches 7 bases. The CDR3 extends over 16 amino acids. V gave up 0 bases and J gave up 4 bases; unmatched junction bases: 6. CDR1 SGHTA and CDR2 FQGNSA come from the germline V gene. The CDR3 DNA reads TGTGCCAGCAGCTTAGCGGCCGGGGGGAGGTACAATGAGCAGTTCTTC. It codes for CASSLAAGGRYNEQFF.

Points on this clone: Other DNA sequences in the sample encode the same CDR3. This chain uses TRBV2 with TRBJ1-3; no reliable D call. The CDR3 loop spans 10 amino acids. Germline loops: CDR1 SNHLY, CDR2 FYNNEI. The V end lost 8 bases, the J end lost 4 bases, and 3 bases lay between the germline ends. This chain's CDR3 is CASGGNTIYF. CDR3 coding DNA: TGTGCCAGCGGGGGAAACACCATATATTTT.

This chain links TRBV15 with TRBJ2-5; 8 bases align to TRBD2. V was pared by 1 base and J by 5 bases, with 3 bases of the junction left unmatched. Germline V gene lookup returns CDR1 LNHNV and CDR2 YYDKDF (reference sequence). The CDR3 consists of 14 residues. CDR3 DNA sequence: TGTGCCACCAGCAGAGTAGCGGGAAGGGAGACCCAGTACTTC. Amino acids: CATSRVAGRETQYF.

With respect to this clone: The junction and the germline gene differ at one end; a read error may be behind it. The chain has TRBV11-2 and TRBJ2-3, with TRBD1 as a possible D gene (5 bases). The germline gives CDR1 SGHAT, CDR2 FQNNGV. This CDR3 has 18 residues. The CDR3 sequence is CASSLAPRTSVSRDTQYF. The CDR3 nucleotides are TGTGCCAGCAGCTTAGCCCCAAGGACAAGCGTCAGCAGAGATACGCAGTATTTT.

J is TRBJ2-5 and V is TRBV28; no firm D call. The V gene lost 3 bases and the J gene lost 1 base, with 15 bases spanning the gap. The CDR3 is 16 residues long. Germline CDR1 reads MDHEN; CDR2 reads SYDVKM. The DNA for the CDR3 is TGTGCCAGCAGTTTCTCCCGTCTAGTCTCCCAAGAGACCCAGTACTTC. It translates to CASSFSRLVSQETQYF.

This chain joins TRBV6-5 and TRBJ1-1, with D maybe TRBD1 (5 bases). This CDR3 region has 15 residues. The V gene's germline CDR1 is MNHEY and CDR2 SVGAGI. Trimming pared 6 bases from V and 5 bases from J, leaving 19 bases between. CDR3 residues: CASSRYRPPRTEAFF. In DNA, the CDR3 is TGTGCCAGCAGCCGGTACAGGCCCCCGAGGACTGAAGCTTTCTTT.

The chain employs TRBV7-9 and TRBJ1-2, with a tentative D call TRBD1 (5 bases). The CDR3 runs to 16 residues. V lost 5 bases to trimming and J lost 2 bases, with 18 bases between them. Germline CDR1 reads SEHNR; CDR2 reads FQNEAQ (reference sequence). As DNA, the CDR3 is TGTGCCAGCAGCCCGGCCTTGCAGGGCTCGAACTATGGCTACACCTTC. Its protein is CASSPALQGSNYGYTF.

CDR3 sequence reads: CASSGGLDSYEQYF. CDR3 in DNA: TGCGCCAGCAGTGGAGGACTAGACTCCTACGAGCAGTACTTC. The chain employs TRBV10-2 and TRBJ2-7, with 7 positions matching TRBD2. The CDR3 contains 14 residues. Trimming cost V 4 bases and J 0 bases; bases outside gene matches: 3. From germline, CDR1 is WSHSY and CDR2 SAAADI.

The V gene is TRBV15, the J gene TRBJ2-2, with D tentatively TRBD2 (6 bases). V was shortened by 6 bases and J by 1 base, with 9 bases between the two germline ends. CDR3 length: 14 amino acids. In germline, CDR1 is LNHNV, CDR2 YYDKDF (reference sequence). The CDR3 is CATSVAENTGELFF. CDR3 nucleotides: TGTGCCACCAGTGTAGCGGAGAACACCGGGGAGCTGTTTTTT.

This chain links TRBV5-1 with TRBJ2-3, with 7 bases that match TRBD2. Germline CDR1 SGHRS, CDR2 YFSETQ. V shed 5 bases, J shed 6 bases, and the junction held 15 bases outside the gene matches. The CDR3 sequence is 16 residues long. The DNA of the CDR3 is TGCGCCAGCAGGTGGAACGGCGGGAGTACGTCGGATACGCAGTATTTT. This codes for CASRWNGGSTSDTQYF.

The rearrangement joins TRBV5-1 to TRBJ1-4, with unresolved D. CDR3 length equals 17 residues. CDR1 and CDR2 from the germline V gene are SGHRS and YFSETQ. V lost 0 bases, J lost 2 bases, and 14 bases lay in between. CDR3: CASSLVGVTPTNEKLFF. CDR3 bases: TGCGCCAGCAGCTTGGTAGGCGTAACCCCCACTAATGAAAAACTGTTTTTT.

The rearrangement uses TRBV4-3 and TRBJ2-7; 7 bases map to TRBD1. Germline assignment: CDR1 LGHNA and CDR2 YSLEER. V dropped 0 bases and J dropped 5; count of bases not matched to a gene: 10. The CDR3 length is 16 residues. CDR3 nucleotide sequence: TGCGCCAGCAGCCAAGATTTGGGGCAGGGGGTCAACGAGCAGTACTTC. Its protein product is CASSQDLGQGVNEQYF.

The chain links TRBV28 to TRBJ1-3; no firm D call. V shed 10 bases and J shed 4 bases, with 17 bases lying between them. This CDR3 has 14 residues. Germline V lookup: CDR1 MDHEN, CDR2 SYDVKM. This chain's CDR3 is CAIDSDRIGNTIYF. CDR3 DNA sequence: TGTGCCATCGACTCTGACCGAATCGGAAACACCATATATTTT.

The chain combines TRBV9 with TRBJ2-1; D perhaps matches TRBD1 (5 bases). Trimming shortened V by 0 bases and J by 5 bases, and 12 bases separated the two germline ends. The CDR3 is 15 amino acids. Germline loops: CDR1 SGDLS, CDR2 YYNGEE. As DNA, the CDR3 is TGTGCCAGCAGCGTAGCTGGGCTGGGGCACAATGAGCAGTTCTTC. It translates to CASSVAGLGHNEQFF.

This rearrangement joins TRBV2 to TRBJ2-7; D is undetermined. Germline V gene lookup returns CDR1 SNHLY and CDR2 FYNNEI. The V end was cut by 1 base, the J end by 3 bases, with 7 bases between. The CDR3 has 13 residues. For the CDR3, the DNA is TGTGCCAGCAGTGAAGGCGTCAACTACGAGCAGTACTTC. Its protein is CASSEGVNYEQYF.

This chain connects TRBV30 to TRBJ1-6, with D possibly TRBD1 on 6 matching bases. CDR1 and CDR2 (germline): GTSNPN, SVGIG (reference sequence). V gave up 4 bases and J gave up 4 bases, with 11 bases separating them. The CDR3 totals 14 residues. CDR3 bases: TGTGCCTGGAACCGGGACATTTATAATTCACCCCTCCACTTT. Translating it yields CAWNRDIYNSPLHF. Filled out from reference TRBV30 and TRBJ1-6, the complete variable domain reads SQTIHQWPATLVQPVGSPLSLECTVEGTSNPNLYWYRQAAGRGLQLLFYSVGIGQISSEVPQNLSASRPQDRQFILSSKKLLLSDSGFYLCAWNRDIYNSPLHFGNGTRLTVT.

This chain uses TRBV27 with TRBJ1-2; a weak D match, TRBD1 (5 bases). V was trimmed by 5 bases and J by 6 bases, leaving 19 bases between them. The length of the CDR3 is 15 residues. Germline V lookup: CDR1 MNHEY, CDR2 SMNVEV (reference sequence). DNA for the CDR3: TGTGCCAGCAGTCCCAGGGTGGGAGTGTCTCATGGCTACACCTTC. Its protein is CASSPRVGVSHGYTF.

The chain carries TRBV5-6 and TRBJ2-3; D perhaps matches TRBD2 (5 bases). V lost 4 bases and J lost 2, with 14 bases in between. The length of the CDR3 is 15 residues. The V gene's germline CDR1 is SGHDT and CDR2 YYEEEE. The DNA of the CDR3 is TGTGCCAGCAGCATAACACAGCGGATCACAGATACGCAGTATTTT. Translating gives CASSITQRITDTQYF.

This rearrangement joins TRBV27 to TRBJ2-3; D unresolved. Germline V gene lookup returns CDR1 MNHEY and CDR2 SMNVEV (reference sequence). This CDR3 region has 13 residues. Trimming cost V 5 bases and J 4 bases, with 10 bases left between them. DNA for the CDR3: TGTGCCAGCAGTCGGATGGTTCCAGATACGCAGTATTTT. Its translation is CASSRMVPDTQYF.

V and J are TRBV19 and TRBJ1-5, with D possibly TRBD1 on 6 matching bases. V lost 6 bases and J lost 6, with 18 bases in between. The CDR3 totals 15 residues. CDR1 is LNHDA, CDR2 SQIVND, per germline (reference sequence). The CDR3 bases are TGTGCCAGTAGAACCGACAGGTGGGGTGTTCAGCCCCAGCATTTT. Translation gives CASRTDRWGVQPQHF.

The chain is built from TRBV7-6 and TRBJ2-5; 9 bases map to TRBD1. CDR1 and CDR2 from the germline V gene are SGHVS and FNYEAQ. The CDR3 has 15 residues. J gave up 0 bases and V 5 bases, and 4 bases lay outside the gene matches. The chain's CDR3 is CASSPTGGDQETQYF. The CDR3 region has the DNA TGTGCCAGCAGCCCGACAGGGGGGGACCAAGAGACCCAGTACTTC.

This clone was seen a single time. This chain connects TRBV5-1 to TRBJ2-1; TRBD2 matches at 10 bases. The CDR3 contains 20 residues. With V trimmed by 0 bases and J by 8 bases, 20 bases remained unmatched. Germline assignment: CDR1 SGHRS and CDR2 YFSETQ. The CDR3 loop reads CASSLVPFPGLANQWHEQFF. In DNA form, the CDR3 reads TGCGCCAGCAGCTTGGTCCCCTTCCCGGGACTAGCGAACCAATGGCATGAGCAGTTCTTC.

The chain uses TRBV9 and TRBJ2-7, with TRBD1 identical over 9 bases. CDR3 length: 15 residues. CDR1 is SGDLS and CDR2 is YYNGEE in the germline V gene. Trimming cost V 5 bases and J 3 bases; bases outside gene matches: 9. The CDR3 region has the DNA TGTGCCAGCAGTGACGTTCCGGGACAGGGCTACGAGCAGTACTTC. Its protein product is CASSDVPGQGYEQYF.